This is a list of T cell receptor beta chains from one sample in a study of blood T cell repertoires in COVID-19. Data came from immunoSEQ multiplex PCR; TCRdb stores just in-frame clones and leaves some out. The table has around 41,000 clones, about 85% seen once. The sequenced sample consisted of peripheral blood. The receptor source for this set is an elderly woman with acute or convalescent COVID-19. The CDR3 runs from the conserved cysteine through the conserved F or W. The order of the fields is J gene, clone size, D gene, V gene, CDR3 protein, CDR3 DNA. A D gene is named only where the DNA matches it firmly. For some rows the clone size is stated as once, few or many, or as a class when expanded; others skip it.

TRBJ2-2 | - | - | TRBV5-1 | CASSPSTARELFF | TGCGCCAGCAGCCCATCGACAGCCCGGGAGCTGTTTTTT
TRBJ2-3 | - | - | TRBV6-5 | CASSPVGVDTQYF | TGTGCCAGCAGTCCCGTAGGGGTCGATACGCAGTATTTT
TRBJ1-2 | - | TRBD1 | TRBV5-1 | CASSLGTGNGYTF | TGCGCCAGCAGCTTAGGGACAGGAAATGGCTACACCTTC
TRBJ1-4 | - | TRBD1 | TRBV5-1 | CASSVTTGVDEKLFF | TGCGCCAGCAGCGTAACGACAGGGGTGGACGAAAAACTGTTTTTT
TRBJ1-6 | - | TRBD1 | TRBV12-5 | CASGLGQGAPLHF | TGTGCTAGTGGTTTAGGACAGGGGGCCCCCCTCCACTTT
TRBJ2-5 | - | TRBD1 | TRBV7-9 | CASSLGSVQGATETQYF | TGTGCCAGCAGCTTAGGGTCGGTACAGGGGGCCACGGAGACCCAGTACTTC
TRBJ2-5 | - | - | TRBV7-2 | CASSLGGQKQETQYF | TGTGCCAGCAGCTTAGGAGGGCAAAAACAAGAGACCCAGTACTTC
TRBJ2-7 | - | - | TRBV5-1 | CASSLGLGGARDYEQYF | TGCGCCAGCAGCCTGGGGCTAGGGGGGGCAAGGGACTACGAGCAGTACTTC
TRBJ1-2 | - | - | TRBV30 | CAWSVGVHGYTF | TGTGCCTGGAGTGTAGGGGTCCATGGCTACACCTTC
TRBJ2-1 | - | TRBD1 | TRBV19 | CASSIRGPPYNEQFF | TGTGCCAGTAGTATTAGGGGGCCCCCCTACAATGAGCAGTTCTTC
TRBJ2-7 | - | TRBD1 | TRBV24-1 | CATSDRTGLYEQYF | TGTGCCACCAGTGATCGGACAGGGTTGTACGAGCAGTACTTC
TRBJ1-2 | - | TRBD1 | TRBV9 | CASSPGTGGDGYTF | TGTGCCAGCAGCCCAGGGACAGGGGGCGATGGCTACACCTTC
TRBJ1-4 | once | - | TRBV19 | CASSPDGGEKLFF | TGTGCCAGTAGTCCGGACGGGGGGGAAAAACTGTTTTTT
TRBJ1-2 | - | - | TRBV30 | CAWSVQGLGNYGYTF | TGTGCCTGGAGTGTACAGGGTCTCGGGAACTATGGCTACACCTTC
TRBJ1-4 | once | TRBD1 | TRBV5-8 | CASSFGTGAEKLFF | TGTGCCAGCAGCTTTGGGACAGGGGCTGAAAAACTGTTTTTT
TRBJ2-4 | - | - | TRBV10-1 | CASTGPKGNIQYF | TGCGCCAGCACAGGGCCTAAAGGGAACATTCAGTACTTC
TRBJ1-5 | few | TRBD1 | TRBV3-1/TRBV3-2 | CASSQGGPGQGPNQPQHF | TGTGCCAGCAGCCAAGGGGGGCCGGGACAGGGGCCGAATCAGCCCCAGCATTTT
TRBJ1-4 | - | - | TRBV12-5 | CASGGPSGQAFKLFF | TGTGCTAGTGGGGGACCATCGGGACAAGCCTTTAAACTGTTTTTT
TRBJ1-5 | - | - | TRBV6-2/TRBV6-3 | CASSRTRDQPQHF | TGTGCCAGCAGCCGGACCAGGGATCAGCCCCAGCATTTT
TRBJ1-5 | - | TRBD1 | TRBV2 | CASSLRQGRSNQPQHF | TGTGCCAGCAGTCTCCGACAGGGGAGGAGCAATCAGCCCCAGCATTTT
TRBJ1-5 | - | - | TRBV6-5 | CASSYVGGQPQHF | TGTGCCAGCAGTTACGTGGGAGGTCAGCCCCAGCATTTT
TRBJ1-6 | - | - | TRBV7-9 | CASSFRENSPLHF | TGTGCCAGCAGCTTCAGGGAAAATTCACCCCTCCACTTT
TRBJ2-5 | - | TRBD2 | TRBV7-8 | CASSLVPSGQETQYF | TGTGCCAGCAGCTTAGTCCCTAGCGGCCAAGAGACCCAGTACTTC
TRBJ2-3 | - | - | TRBV18 | CASSPPSSTDTQYF | TGTGCCAGCTCACCACCGTCTAGCACAGATACGCAGTATTTT
TRBJ1-5 | - | - | TRBV28 | CASSARGGQGNQPQHF | TGTGCCAGCAGCGCGCGGGGGGGGCAAGGCAATCAGCCCCAGCATTTT
TRBJ2-1 | - | TRBD2 | TRBV4-1 | CASKRVAGALREQFF | TGCGCCAGCAAGAGAGTAGCGGGGGCGCTTCGGGAGCAGTTCTTC
TRBJ2-7 | - | - | TRBV7-9 | CASSLGVSYEQYF | TGTGCCAGCAGCCTCGGGGTCTCCTACGAGCAGTACTTC
TRBJ1-1 | - | - | TRBV6-5 | CASTYVAEAFF | TGTGCCAGCACCTATGTCGCTGAAGCTTTCTTT
TRBJ2-3 | - | TRBD2 | TRBV5-3 | CARSRRSGGARRADTQYF | TGTGCCAGAAGCCGTCGGAGCGGGGGGGCTCGAAGGGCAGATACGCAGTATTTT
TRBJ1-2 | - | TRBD1 | TRBV7-2 | CASSPTGTGNFYGYTF | TGTGCCAGCAGCCCAACCGGGACAGGGAATTTCTATGGCTACACCTTC
TRBJ2-3 | - | TRBD2 | TRBV7-2 | CASSPGTSGAPDTQYF | TGTGCCAGCAGCCCCGGGACTAGCGGGGCCCCAGATACGCAGTATTTT
TRBJ1-4 | - | - | TRBV5-1 | CASSFGQLATNEKLFF | TGCGCCAGCAGCTTCGGACAGCTTGCAACTAATGAAAAACTGTTTTTT
TRBJ2-3 | - | - | TRBV19 | CASSIRGAPDTQYF | TGTGCCAGTAGTATCCGGGGGGCCCCAGATACGCAGTATTTT
TRBJ1-6 | - | TRBD1 | TRBV7-9 | CASSPGQSYSPLHF | TGTGCCAGCAGCCCGGGACAGAGTTATTCACCCCTCCACTTT
TRBJ2-1 | once | TRBD2 | TRBV5-5 | CASSLSPSGDNEQFF | TGTGCCAGCAGCTTGAGCCCCAGCGGGGACAATGAGCAGTTCTTC
TRBJ1-1 | - | TRBD1 | TRBV28 | CASSPGTGWTEAFF | TGTGCCAGCAGTCCAGGGACAGGATGGACTGAAGCTTTCTTT
TRBJ1-1 | - | TRBD1 | TRBV20-1 | CSASDRAMNTEAFF | TGCAGTGCCAGTGACAGGGCCATGAACACTGAAGCTTTCTTT
TRBJ1-4 | once | - | TRBV5-1 | CASSLEWGEGNEKLFF | TGCGCCAGCAGCTTGGAGTGGGGCGAAGGTAATGAAAAACTGTTTTTT
TRBJ2-7 | - | - | TRBV5-1 | CASSLGQEPYEQYF | TGCGCCAGCAGCTTGGGACAGGAGCCCTACGAGCAGTACTTC
TRBJ2-3 | - | TRBD2 | TRBV19 | CASRPGTSEDTQYF | TGTGCCAGTAGGCCCGGGACTAGCGAAGATACGCAGTATTTT
TRBJ2-1 | - | TRBD2 | TRBV7-3 | CASAPSGGYNEQFF | TGTGCCAGCGCCCCTAGCGGGGGTTACAATGAGCAGTTCTTC
TRBJ1-1 | - | - | TRBV20-1 | CSATEDTEAFF | TGCAGTGCTACGGAGGACACTGAAGCTTTCTTT